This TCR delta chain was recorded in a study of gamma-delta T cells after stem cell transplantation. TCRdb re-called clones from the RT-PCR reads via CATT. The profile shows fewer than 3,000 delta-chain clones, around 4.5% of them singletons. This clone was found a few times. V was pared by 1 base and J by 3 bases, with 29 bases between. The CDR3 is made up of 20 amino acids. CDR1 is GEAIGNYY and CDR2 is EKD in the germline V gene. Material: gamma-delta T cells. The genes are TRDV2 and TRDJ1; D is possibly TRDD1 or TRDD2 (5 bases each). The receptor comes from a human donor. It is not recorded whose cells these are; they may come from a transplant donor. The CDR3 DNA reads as TGTGCCTGTGACACGATAGTCAAAGGAGCTTCCCCTCATACTGCCGATAAACTCATCTTT. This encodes CACDTIVKGASPHTADKLIF.